Presented here are 23 T cell receptor beta chains from one specimen sequenced in a study of Ad26.COV2.S vaccination and SARS-CoV-2 variants. The protocol was immunoSEQ multiplex PCR, while the TCRdb copy is restricted to in-frame clones and leaves out a portion. The sample has fewer than 500,000 clones, 80% to 95% seen once. The treatment was: around 19 received Ad26.COV2.S at low or high dose, single or two shots; about 5 received placebo; per-sample allocation not given. All samples were drawn on day 63, counting from the first vaccine or placebo injection. This sample comprised peripheral blood, obtained in a trial of Ad26.COV2.S vaccine versus placebo. The receptors derive from a person aged 18-65 years who received the Ad26.COV2.S COVID-19 vaccine or a placebo.

The chain recombines TRBV15 with TRBJ2-7, with D perhaps given as TRBD1 or TRBD2 (6 bases each). Trimming removed 0 bases at V and 5 bases at J, with 11 bases between. This CDR3 is built from 14 residues. CDR1 and CDR2 (germline): LNHNV, YYDKDF (reference sequence). The CDR3 region is CATSRDLGGHEQYF. CDR3 DNA sequence: TGTGCCACCAGCAGAGATCTGGGGGGCCACGAGCAGTACTTC.

The CDR3 is CASSLEFSAGDEQFF. Written as DNA, the CDR3 is TGTGCCAGCAGCTTAGAGTTTAGCGCGGGTGATGAGCAGTTCTTC. This chain uses TRBV7-2 with TRBJ2-1; tentatively, D is TRBD2 (5 bases). Germline lookup yields CDR1 SGHTA and CDR2 FQGNSA. The V gene lost 1 base and the J gene lost 8 bases, with 15 bases spanning the gap. The length of the CDR3 is 15 residues.

This clone is a singleton in its sample. This chain joins TRBV20-1 and TRBJ1-3; D gene uncertain. This CDR3 has 13 residues. V lost 3 bases and J lost 3, with 9 bases in between. Germline CDR1 DFQATT, CDR2 SNEGSKA (reference sequence). The CDR3 sequence: CSASSVLGNTIYF. CDR3 DNA sequence: TGCAGTGCTAGTTCGGTACTTGGAAACACCATATATTTT.

V is TRBV9 and J is TRBJ2-7; 10 positions match TRBD2. This CDR3 is built from 18 residues. Germline-derived CDR1 and CDR2 are SGDLS and YYNGEE. Unmatched junction bases numbered 12, after V lost 0 bases and J lost 3 bases. CDR3 in amino acids: CASSVGGTSEGKGYEQYF. The CDR3 DNA follows: TGTGCCAGCAGCGTAGGAGGGACTAGCGAGGGAAAGGGCTACGAGCAGTACTTC.

V is TRBV4-1 and J is TRBJ1-1; D not certain. Per germline, CDR1 MGHRA and CDR2 YSYEKL. The length of the CDR3 is 14 residues. V was clipped by 4 bases and J by 0 bases, with 9 bases between them. The CDR3 protein is CASSPVILNTEAFF. As DNA, the CDR3 is TGCGCCAGCAGCCCCGTTATATTGAACACTGAAGCTTTCTTT.

V and J are TRBV7-6 and TRBJ2-5; no definite D call. Per the germline V gene, CDR1 is SGHVS and CDR2 is FNYEAQ. The CDR3 has 15 residues. The V and J ends lost 5 bases and 0 bases respectively, with 13 bases between them. The DNA of the CDR3 is TGTGCCAGCAGCCTGACGAACCAGTACCAAGAGACCCAGTACTTC. Protein sequence: CASSLTNQYQETQYF.

This chain uses TRBV19 with TRBJ2-1; 12 bases match TRBD2. Germline loops: CDR1 LNHDA, CDR2 SQIVND (reference sequence). This CDR3 comprises 15 residues. The J segment lost 8 bases and the V segment lost 6 bases, leaving 8 bases of the junction unmatched. The CDR3 nucleotides read TGTGCCAGTAGCCTGACTAGCGGGGGTGAAGATGAGCAGTTCTTC. This sequence encodes CASSLTSGGEDEQFF.

The gene calls are TRBV27 and TRBJ2-2; no clear D gene. The CDR3 runs 14 residues. V gave up 0 bases and J gave up 2 bases, with 4 bases separating them. The V gene's germline CDR1 is MNHEY and CDR2 SMNVEV (reference sequence). The CDR3 sequence is CASSLSLNTGELFF. The CDR3 DNA sequence: TGTGCCAGCAGTTTATCCCTAAACACCGGGGAGCTGTTTTTT.

V and J are TRBV3-1 (or the pseudogene TRBV3-2) and TRBJ1-3, with D possibly TRBD1 on 6 matching bases. Germline V lookup: CDR1 LGHDT, CDR2 YNNKEL (reference sequence). The CDR3 runs 15 residues. With 2 bases removed from V and 2 bases from J, the gap between germline ends came to 10 bases. Here the CDR3 reads CASSQLQGAGNTIYF. CDR3 DNA sequence: TGTGCCAGCAGCCAACTACAGGGAGCTGGAAACACCATATATTTT.

This clone occurred a few times. The rearrangement uses TRBV4-3 and TRBJ2-7; D remains ambiguous. CDR1 is LGHNA, CDR2 YSLEER, per germline. This CDR3 is built from 15 residues. V lost 4 bases and J 5 bases, leaving 18 bases between the germline ends. The CDR3 DNA reads as TGCGCCAGCAGCCCCGGGTTTGTTCTTTTAAACGAGCAGTACTTC. This encodes CASSPGFVLLNEQYF.

The CDR3 protein is CASSEFRENEKLFF. The CDR3 DNA is TGTGCCAGCAGTGAATTCCGAGAGAATGAAAAACTGTTTTTT. This chain links TRBV2 with TRBJ1-4; D not resolved. The CDR3 is 14 amino acids. Germline V gene lookup returns CDR1 SNHLY and CDR2 FYNNEI. Trimming left V 2 bases short and J 5 bases short, with 9 bases between.

J is TRBJ2-1 and V is TRBV18; 9 positions agree with TRBD2. The CDR3 is 14 amino acids. Germline CDR1 is KGHSH and CDR2 is LQKENI. The V and J ends lost 1 base and 8 bases, in that order; junction bases with no gene match: 3. CDR3 region: CASSPLAGDDEQFF. The CDR3 DNA follows: TGTGCCAGCTCACCACTAGCGGGAGACGATGAGCAGTTCTTC.

Written as DNA, the CDR3 is TGTGCCACCAGTGGACAGGGTGTAGGCGAGCAGTACTTC. Amino acids: CATSGQGVGEQYF. This chain joins TRBV24-1 and TRBJ2-7, with TRBD1 matching over 7 bases. This CDR3 has 13 residues. J was trimmed by 6 bases and V by 5 bases; bases with no gene match: 6. The V gene's germline CDR1 is KGHDR and CDR2 SFDVKD.

This chain uses TRBV7-9 with TRBJ2-1; 8 bases line up with TRBD2. The germline V gene has CDR1 SEHNR and CDR2 FQNEAQ (reference sequence). The CDR3 consists of 14 residues. V lost 5 bases, J lost 8 bases, and 8 bases stayed unmatched. The CDR3 DNA is TGTGCCAGCAGCCCCGGGACTAGTGTCTATGAGCAGTTCTTC. It codes for CASSPGTSVYEQFF.

The V gene is TRBV7-2, the J gene TRBJ1-1; D gene uncertain. The V gene lost 0 bases and the J gene lost 1 base, with 12 bases spanning the gap. The CDR3 has 16 amino acids. Germline V lookup: CDR1 SGHTA, CDR2 FQGNSA. Here the CDR3 reads CASSLAMGISNTEAFF. The CDR3 DNA reads as TGTGCCAGCAGCTTAGCGATGGGGATTTCGAACACTGAAGCTTTCTTT.

The chain joins TRBV4-2 to TRBJ2-1; the D is unclear. The V gene lost 4 bases and the J gene lost 0 bases, with 13 bases spanning the gap. The germline V gene encodes CDR1 LGHNA and CDR2 YNFKEQ. The CDR3 has 16 residues. In nucleotides, the CDR3 is TGTGCCAGCAGCCCCACTCTGGCGAGCTCCTACAATGAGCAGTTCTTC. It codes for CASSPTLASSYNEQFF.

The chain joins TRBV6-2 or TRBV6-3 to TRBJ2-7; TRBD1 might be the D (6 bases). Trimming removed 6 bases at V and 2 bases at J, with 17 bases between. The germline V gene has CDR1 MNHEY and CDR2 SVGEGT. The CDR3 is made up of 15 amino acids. Here the CDR3 DNA reads TGTGCCAGCAGCTTTACAGGGTCCTGGACCTACGAGCAGTACTTC. Amino acid sequence: CASSFTGSWTYEQYF.

V and J are TRBV29-1 and TRBJ2-7, with 11 bases fitting TRBD1. The CDR3 totals 16 residues. The trim removed 2 bases at V and 4 bases at J, leaving 10 bases unmatched. Germline lookup yields CDR1 SQVTM and CDR2 ANQGSEA. The CDR3 region has the DNA TGCAGCGTTGAACGGTATAGGGACAGGGGGGAATACGAGCAGTACTTC. Encoded protein: CSVERYRDRGEYEQYF.

The rearrangement uses TRBV5-5 and TRBJ2-1, with 14 nucleotides matching TRBD2. V gave up 5 bases and J gave up 2 bases; unmatched junction bases: 15. This CDR3 contains 20 residues. Germline V CDR1 and CDR2: SGHKS, YYEKEE (reference sequence). The CDR3 bases are TGTGCCAGCAGATCCCTCGCGGGACTAGCGGGAGACGGCGCCTACAATGAGCAGTTCTTC. Amino acid sequence: CASRSLAGLAGDGAYNEQFF.

The V call is TRBV7-2, the J call TRBJ2-3; D call uncertain. CDR3 length equals 15 residues. V dropped 1 base and J dropped 0 bases, with 8 bases sitting between them. Per the germline V gene, CDR1 is SGHTA and CDR2 is FQGNSA. CDR3 in amino acids: CASSLVIRSTDTQYF. CDR3 DNA: TGTGCCAGCAGCTTAGTAATCCGCAGCACAGATACGCAGTATTTT.

In its sample, this clone was seen once. J is TRBJ1-5 and V is TRBV24-1, with a possible D match to TRBD1 (6 bases). The CDR3 length is 13 residues. CDR1 is KGHDR and CDR2 is SFDVKD in the germline V gene. V was trimmed by 6 bases and J by 5 bases, leaving 10 bases between them. This CDR3 reads CATSKGVDQPQHF. DNA of the CDR3: TGTGCCACCAGTAAGGGGGTCGATCAGCCCCAGCATTTT.

The chain has TRBV29-1 and TRBJ2-3; TRBD1 is a possible D gene (6 bases). Deletions cut 6 bases from V and 9 bases from J, with 13 bases between. Germline values: CDR1 SQVTM, CDR2 ANQGSEA. The CDR3 has 11 amino acids. The CDR3 loop is CSVVDRETQYF. The CDR3 DNA is TGCAGCGTCGTGGACAGAGAGACGCAGTATTTT.

V usage is TRBV6-6 and J usage is TRBJ1-1, with TRBD1 as a possible D gene (5 bases). This CDR3 has 15 residues. CDR1 is MNHNY and CDR2 is SVGAGI in the germline V gene (reference sequence). V was pared by 2 bases and J by 4 bases, with 14 bases between. The CDR3, as DNA: TGTGCCAGCAGTTACATCAGGGTTGGAAGCACTGAAGCTTTCTTT. Translated: CASSYIRVGSTEAFF.